The 16 T cell receptor beta chains reported below all come from one sample, sequenced in a study of blood T cell repertoires in COVID-19. Clones were sequenced by immunoSEQ multiplex PCR, and TCRdb holds only the in-frame ones, with some missing. This table has some 210,000 clones, 89% appearing once. Sequencing was done on a sample of peripheral blood. These receptors all come from a man aged 55-75 years who had recovered from COVID-19.

This chain joins TRBV27 and TRBJ2-7, with no clear D. The length of the CDR3 is 15 residues. Germline-derived CDR1 and CDR2 are MNHEY and SMNVEV (reference sequence). Trimming cost V 0 bases and J 6 bases, with 15 bases left between them. The DNA for the CDR3 is TGTGCCAGCAGTTTATCGATTCCTCCGAATAGCGAGCAGTACTTC. This translates into CASSLSIPPNSEQYF.

The chain carries TRBV5-6 and TRBJ1-1; no clear D gene. Per germline, CDR1 SGHDT and CDR2 YYEEEE. There are 14 residues in the CDR3. Trimming cost V 2 bases and J 7 bases, with 15 bases left between them. CDR3 sequence (DNA): TGTGCCAGCAGCTTTTCGTCCGCTCATAGTGAAGCTTTCTTT. This codes for CASSFSSAHSEAFF.

V and J are TRBV5-1 and TRBJ2-7; the D is unclear. V lost 0 bases to trimming and J lost 6 bases, with 13 bases between them. The CDR3 covers 14 residues. From germline, CDR1 is SGHRS and CDR2 YFSETQ. As DNA, the CDR3 is TGCGCCAGCAGCTTGGGGTCGAGCCGTTTCGAGCAGTACTTC. Its translation: CASSLGSSRFEQYF.

The chain employs TRBV5-1 and TRBJ2-5; 9 bases fit TRBD2. The germline V gene has CDR1 SGHRS and CDR2 YFSETQ. The CDR3 is 17 residues long. The trim removed 4 bases at V and 3 bases at J, leaving 13 bases unmatched. The DNA of the CDR3 is TGCGCCAGCAGCCTCGGGGTGAGGCGGGGGGGCGAAGAGACCCAGTACTTC. Amino acids: CASSLGVRRGGEETQYF.

This clone was picked up one time. The chain has TRBV25-1 and TRBJ2-3; 9 positions agree with TRBD2. Germline V gene lookup returns CDR1 MGHDK and CDR2 SYGVNS. Trimming removed 7 bases from V and 6 bases from J; junction bases left unmatched: 14. The CDR3 contains 16 residues. The CDR3 protein is CASTSTLAGAYDTQYF. The CDR3 nucleotides are TGTGCCAGCACAAGTACCTTAGCGGGAGCCTACGATACGCAGTATTTT.

The rearrangement joins TRBV7-2 to TRBJ1-4, with D hard to call. V shed 4 bases and J shed 6 bases, with 9 bases lying between them. From germline, CDR1 is SGHTA and CDR2 FQGNSA. The CDR3 sequence is 13 residues long. The CDR3 DNA reads as TGTGCCAGCAGCTCCAGATCAGATGAAAAACTGTTTTTT. It specifies CASSSRSDEKLFF.

This chain connects TRBV2 to TRBJ2-2, with 8 bases fitting TRBD1. The CDR3 extends over 14 amino acids. With V trimmed by 6 bases and J by 0 bases, 0 bases remained unmatched. Germline V gives CDR1 SNHLY, CDR2 FYNNEI. CDR3 amino acids: CASRGQANTGELFF. The CDR3 DNA follows: TGTGCCAGCAGGGGACAGGCGAACACCGGGGAGCTGTTTTTT.

The chain has TRBV5-5 and TRBJ1-6; a possible D gene is TRBD1 (6 bases). Germline-derived CDR1 and CDR2 are SGHKS and YYEKEE (reference sequence). The CDR3 length is 15 residues. Trimming removed 2 bases from V and 9 bases from J, with 15 bases in between. The CDR3 spells CASSLQGQEGSPLHF. In nucleotides, the CDR3 is TGTGCCAGCAGCTTACAGGGTCAAGAGGGTTCACCCCTCCACTTT.

The chain links TRBV3-1 (or the pseudogene TRBV3-2) to TRBJ2-2; D perhaps matches TRBD2 (6 bases). Germline assignment: CDR1 LGHDT and CDR2 YNNKEL (reference sequence). Trimming left V 6 bases short and J 2 bases short, with 13 bases between. This CDR3 comprises 15 residues. As DNA, the CDR3 is TGTGCCAGCAGTTGGGACTTGATCAACACCGGGGAGCTGTTTTTT. It translates to CASSWDLINTGELFF.

This CDR3 is CASSLRGGGTDTQYF. As DNA, the CDR3 is TGTGCCAGCAGCTTAAGAGGAGGGGGCACAGATACGCAGTATTTT. The rearrangement links TRBV11-3 to TRBJ2-3, with D tentatively TRBD2 (6 bases). The CDR3 runs 15 residues. Germline lookup yields CDR1 SGHNT and CDR2 YENEEA. V lost 2 bases and J lost 1, with 10 bases in between.

The chain couples TRBV5-1 to TRBJ2-3; 7 bases fit TRBD2. Germline lookup yields CDR1 SGHRS and CDR2 YFSETQ. Trimming removed 5 bases from V and 5 bases from J; junction bases left unmatched: 8. This CDR3 region has 14 residues. CDR3 nucleotide sequence: TGCGCCAGCAGTCTAGCGGTTGGGGGAGATACGCAGTATTTT. Translation gives CASSLAVGGDTQYF.

V gene TRBV5-1 combines with J gene TRBJ1-2; TRBD1 is a possible D gene (5 bases). This CDR3 spans 15 amino acids. CDR1 is SGHRS, CDR2 YFSETQ, per germline. V was trimmed by 2 bases and J by 0 bases, leaving 11 bases between them. The CDR3 nucleotides read TGCGCCAGCAGCTTAAATACAGGACCTAACTATGGCTACACCTTC. Residues: CASSLNTGPNYGYTF.

The V call is TRBV28, the J call TRBJ2-6; tentatively, D is TRBD1 (6 bases). Trimming removed 4 bases at V and 0 bases at J, with 10 bases between. CDR3 length: 16 amino acids. Germline CDR1 is MDHEN and CDR2 is SYDVKM. CDR3 bases: TGTGCCAGCAGTTCGACAGGCAGCTCTGGGGCCAACGTCCTGACTTTC. It translates to CASSSTGSSGANVLTF.

This chain links TRBV5-4 with TRBJ1-1; D call uncertain. Per the germline V gene, CDR1 is SGHNT and CDR2 is YYREEE (reference sequence). V was cut by 2 bases and J by 6 bases, with 14 bases left in between. The length of the CDR3 is 14 residues. The CDR3 DNA reads as TGTGCCAGCAGCTTTCCCCAAAAAATTGCTGAAGCTTTCTTT. This translates into CASSFPQKIAEAFF. The full variable domain, in which reference TRBV5-4 and TRBJ1-1 provide the parts outside the CDR3, is ETGVTQSPTHLIKTRGQQVTLRCSSQSGHNTVSWYQQALGQGPQFIFQYYREEENGRGNFPPRFSGLQFPNYSSELNVNALELDDSALYLCASSFPQKIAEAFFGQGTRLTVV.

The chain combines TRBV19 with TRBJ1-4; TRBD1 matches at 7 bases. In germline, CDR1 is LNHDA, CDR2 SQIVND (reference sequence). V lost 10 bases, J lost 8 bases, and 10 bases stayed unmatched. The CDR3 has 13 amino acids. DNA for the CDR3: TGTGCCAACCCCTACAGGGGTGGCGAAAAACTGTTTTTT. Its protein is CANPYRGGEKLFF.

The genes are TRBV10-3 and TRBJ2-5; 8 nucleotides match TRBD1. J lost 5 bases, V lost 4 bases, and 0 bases had no gene match. CDR1 ENHRY and CDR2 SYGVKD come from the germline V gene. This CDR3 spans 12 amino acids. CDR3 residues: CAISGDRETQYF. In nucleotides, the CDR3 is TGTGCCATCAGTGGGGACAGGGAGACCCAGTACTTC.